This T cell receptor (beta chain) was recovered during a study of cytomegalovirus exposure and HLA in healthy donors. As regards this clone: The target antigen is unknown.

The CDR3 covers 15 residues. The V segment lost 5 bases and the J segment 0 bases; nucleotides outside the gene matches: 7. Germline-derived CDR1 and CDR2 are SGHRS and YFSETQ. Study-wide results and limits: Within a later analysis, the majority of CMV-associated TCR beta chains appeared HLA-restricted. Analyses of presence/absence relied on an assumption of roughly uniform sequencing depth across donors. Earlier results showed most TCR beta V segments being productive about 87% or about 30% of the time.

This PCR relied on a set of 60 Vbeta primers and 13 Jbeta primers. Profiled with immunoSEQ multiplex PCR; TCRdb holds only in-frame clones, not every one. The table lists around 110,000 clones, approximately 67% of them singletons, with 1.5% in the top ten. The sequenced sample consisted of PBMCs. The receptor was derived from a young man in good health and CMV-seronegative. The genes are TRBV5-1 and TRBJ2-7; 8 bases map to TRBD2. The CDR3 protein is CASRPVSGNSYEQYF. The CDR3, as DNA: TGCGCCAGCAGACCCGTTAGCGGGAACTCCTACGAGCAGTACTTC.